This is a list of T cell receptor beta chains from one sample in a study of T cell responses to AZD1222 COVID-19 vaccine. Only in-frame clones appear in the TCRdb table, and some are missing; sequencing was by immunoSEQ multiplex PCR. The sample records 100,000 to 150,000 clones, roughly 90% being singletons. Sequenced material: peripheral blood, taken on day 0 of AZD1222 vaccination. The receptors here all came from an adult in good health. Both conserved end residues are part of each CDR3. Fields, in order: CDR3 protein, V gene, CDR3 length.

CASSSGLVGTGELFF | TRBV5-1 | 15
CASSTGVKKGAEAFF | TRBV6-5 | 15
CASRLGQNQETQYF | TRBV6-5 | 14
CASSIGTGGLGANYGYTF | TRBV7-8 | 18
CASSQDLNNYGYTF | TRBV4-3 | 14
CSVGRQGDDYGYTF | TRBV29-1 | 14
CASSQVRGNYGYTF | TRBV4-3 | 14
CASSRTGGGEKLFF | TRBV28 | 14
CASSQGSQPQHF | TRBV4-1 | 12
CASSVGSGSFYEQYF | TRBV9 | 15
CATSPGQASYEQYF | TRBV24-1 | 14
CASTPSPGGGNTGELFF | TRBV7-2 | 17
CASSPNGQETQYF | TRBV18 | 13
CASSLSGLAGYNEQFF | TRBV5-6 | 16
CASSRQGKDTGELFF | TRBV28 | 15
CASSPTTSIELEQFF | TRBV5-1 | 15
CATSRDVGGEQFF | TRBV15 | 13
CASSLGTTGQPQHF | TRBV7-2 | 14
CASTTGGNTDTQYF | TRBV28 | 14
CASSLSRDRVVTEAFF | TRBV18 | 16
CASSSPGQGPYEQYF | TRBV28 | 15
CASSVNSGGSYEQYF | TRBV2 | 15
CASSPLGGSPYNEQFF | TRBV3-1/TRBV3-2 | 16
CASRKTGQINYGYTF | TRBV13 | 15
CASNDRVSGTFF | TRBV19 | 12
CASGRSRTESGYTF | TRBV27 | 14
CASSWLDSIRQFF | TRBV19 | 13
CASSQDVGGADTQYF | TRBV3-1/TRBV3-2 | 15
CASNARDGEKLFF | TRBV27 | 13
CASSRDSKPGANVLTF | TRBV5-4 | 16
CASIITGTRFMYSEAFF | TRBV6-4 | 17
CSVQDRGFGDTQYF | TRBV29-1 | 14
CASSRTILAGGGTNTGELFF | TRBV3-1/TRBV3-2 | 20
CASSARSGNTIYF | TRBV12-3/TRBV12-4 | 13
CATIPKTSGDGLDTQYF | TRBV24-1 | 17
CASSQDPGITDTQYF | TRBV3-1/TRBV3-2 | 15
CASIPGQGAGQFF | TRBV6-5 | 13
CASQVGSYSNQPQHF | TRBV19 | 15
CASSFSDRGLGEQYF | TRBV28 | 15
CASSARTGKVVHTEAFF | TRBV7-9 | 17
CASRRGQEYGYTF | TRBV27 | 13
CASSLDRDVEAFF | TRBV7-8 | 13
CASSLKSRGGNNSPLHF | TRBV7-9 | 17
CASSTGGDRLETQYF | TRBV7-2 | 15
CASFGTPGYEQYF | TRBV27 | 13
CSANDAWGAFF | TRBV29-1 | 11
CAWRRSGGITDTQYF | TRBV30 | 15
CASSPPGGSSSYNEQFF | TRBV16 | 17
CASSTGSSGNTIYF | TRBV6-5 | 14
CASSLDQSRNEQFF | TRBV11-3 | 14
CAWSPTFGVGDTQYF | TRBV30 | 15
CAISTPNNEQFF | TRBV10-3 | 12
CASRTDRGMANLHF | TRBV6-5 | 14
CASSLRSTNEKLFF | TRBV5-1 | 14